The rows below give T cell receptor beta chains drawn from one sample of a study of identical twins. One entry per CDR3 protein results from TCRdb running MiXCR on the 5' RACE reads. The sample yields some 1,700,000 distinct CDR3 sequences, about 31% seen once. The sample comprised cord blood. All receptors derive from a newborn girl in good health. The CDR3 runs from the conserved cysteine through the conserved F or W. Each record gives: clone size, D gene, J gene, V gene, CDR3 DNA, CDR3 protein. D genes are given only for firm matches. Expanded clones get a size class; other rows say once, few or many, or leave the size out.

>-|-|TRBJ2-3|TRBV9
TGTGCCAGCAGCGTAGATCTTTCCACAGATACGCAGTATTTT
CASSVDLSTDTQYF
>many|TRBD2|TRBJ2-7|TRBV12-3/TRBV12-4
TGTGCCAGCAGTTCAGGACTAGCGGGAGCCGAGCAGTACTTC
CASSSGLAGAEQYF
>-|-|TRBJ2-2|TRBV7-2
TGTGCCAGCAGCCCAGGGTTTAACACCGGGGAGCTGTTTTTT
CASSPGFNTGELFF
>-|-|TRBJ2-7|TRBV28
TGTGCCAGCAGTTTAAGGCCCTCGGACGAGCAGTACTTC
CASSLRPSDEQYF
>-|-|TRBJ2-7|TRBV27
TGTGCCAGCAGTTTAATAGGGGGGGCTAACTACGAGCAGTACTTC
CASSLIGGANYEQYF
>-|-|TRBJ1-4|TRBV5-1
TGCGCCTGGCCGAGGGGGACTAATGAAAAACTGTTTTTT
CAWPRGTNEKLFF
>once|-|TRBJ2-1|TRBV11-1
TGTGCCAGCAGCTTCACCCTAGCGCTCTACAATGAGCAGTTCTTC
CASSFTLALYNEQFF
>-|-|TRBJ2-3|TRBV10-1
TGCGCCAGCAGCCCCAATGGGGACAGCACAGATACGCAGTATTTT
CASSPNGDSTDTQYF
>few|-|TRBJ2-5|TRBV4-2
TGTGCCAGCAGCCCCCATGGGGGAGCCGAGGGAGAGACCCAGTACTTC
CASSPHGGAEGETQYF
>-|-|TRBJ2-7|TRBV18
TGTGCCAGCTCGCCAGAATTTTACTACGAGCAGTACTTC
CASSPEFYYEQYF
>-|TRBD1|TRBJ2-7|TRBV2
TGTGCCAGCAGTGAAGTAGTAGTGGTGTGGACAGGAAAGGCATACCGTACCGAATACGAGCAGTACTTC
CASSEVVVVWTGKAYRTEYEQYF
>-|-|TRBJ2-1|TRBV4-2
TGTGCCAGCAGCCAACTCGGCCGGGACCCAACTACCTACAATGAGCAGTTCTTC
CASSQLGRDPTTYNEQFF
>-|-|TRBJ2-7|TRBV10-3
TGTGCCATCCTCGACTCTTCCTACGAGCAGTACTTC
CAILDSSYEQYF
>-|-|TRBJ2-7|TRBV4-1
TGCGCCAGCAGCCAAGAAGTAAGTGGTTCGCGGCTAGCCTCTTACGAGCAGTACTTC
CASSQEVSGSRLASYEQYF
>-|TRBD1|TRBJ1-2|TRBV29-1
TGCAGCTCGTGGGCCCGGGACAGGGGGCCTAGAGGCTACACCTTC
CSSWARDRGPRGYTF
>few|-|TRBJ1-1|TRBV5-1
TGCGCCAGCAGCTTTGGGGGAGTTGAAGCTTTCTTT
CASSFGGVEAFF
>few|-|TRBJ1-5|TRBV12-3/TRBV12-4
TGTGCCAGCAGTTTAGCCAGGGAAGGACACAATCAGCCCCAGCATTTT
CASSLAREGHNQPQHF
>-|-|TRBJ2-2|TRBV2
TGTGCCAGCAGTTGGGGGTACACCGGGGAGCTGTTTTTT
CASSWGYTGELFF
>-|-|TRBJ2-7|TRBV7-9
TGTGCCAGCAACATTCCAGGGGACTACAATGAGCAGTACTTC
CASNIPGDYNEQYF
>many|-|TRBJ2-4|TRBV5-4
TGTGCCAGCAGCGATTCGGTAGGAGCCAAAAACATTCAGTACTTC
CASSDSVGAKNIQYF
>few|-|TRBJ1-1|TRBV13
TGTGCCAGCAGCTACCGGGACACTCACACTGAAGCTTTCTTT
CASSYRDTHTEAFF
>many|TRBD2|TRBJ2-1|TRBV12-3/TRBV12-4
TGTGCCAGCAGCTTTAGCGGGAGTTCTAACAATGAGCAGTTCTTC
CASSFSGSSNNEQFF
>-|-|TRBJ1-6|TRBV11-2
TGTGCCAGCAGCTTATTATTTGCAGGACCATTCCTGAGCTCCTATAATTCACCCCTCCACTTT
CASSLLFAGPFLSSYNSPLHF
>few|-|TRBJ1-6|TRBV6-1
TGTGCCAGCAGTGAAGACGGGGGGCTTAATTCACCCCTCCACTTT
CASSEDGGLNSPLHF
>-|-|TRBJ2-1|TRBV20-1
TGCAGTGCCGTCCGGGACTCGACCTACGAGCAGTTCTTC
CSAVRDSTYEQFF
>once|-|TRBJ2-5|TRBV19
TGTGCCAGTAGTATGTGGGCTAGTTCGTTCGGCAGGTACTTC
CASSMWASSFGRYF
>few|TRBD2|TRBJ2-1|TRBV20-1
TGCAGTGCTAGTGACGATAGCGGGAGTTACAATGAGCAGTTCTTC
CSASDDSGSYNEQFF
>few|TRBD1|TRBJ2-4|TRBV12-3/TRBV12-4
TGTGCCAGCAGTGCCAACCCCGGGACAGGGGCCAAAAACATTCAGTACTTC
CASSANPGTGAKNIQYF
>few|TRBD1|TRBJ2-1|TRBV4-2
TGTGCCAGCAGCCAAGGGACAGGCGCAAATGAGCAGTTCTTC
CASSQGTGANEQFF
>many|TRBD2|TRBJ2-7|TRBV4-2
TGTGCCAGCAGCCAAGATGTAAGACTAGCGGACGCTTACGAGCAGTACTTC
CASSQDVRLADAYEQYF
>-|-|TRBJ2-6|TRBV6-5
TGTGCCAGCAGTTACAACTATTACTGCTCTGGGGCCAACGTCCTGACTTTC
CASSYNYYCSGANVLTF
>many|-|TRBJ2-5|TRBV6-6
TGTGCCAGCAGTCCGTCGGGTCTTCTGCAAGAGACCCAGTACTTC
CASSPSGLLQETQYF
>-|TRBD2|TRBJ2-3|TRBV10-1
TGCGCCAGCAGTGATCTAGCGGGGGTAGATACGCAGTATTTT
CASSDLAGVDTQYF
>-|-|TRBJ2-2|TRBV11-1
TGTGCCAGCAGCCGATGGACCGGGCTCCTAACCGGGGAGCTGTTTTTT
CASSRWTGLLTGELFF
>many|-|TRBJ2-7|TRBV7-9
TGTGCCAGCAGTTCCGTACGTTACGAGCAGTACTTC
CASSSVRYEQYF
>-|-|TRBJ1-2|TRBV7-8
TGTGCCAGCAGCATACTTTATGGGAGGGGACACTTTGACTATGGCTACACCTTC
CASSILYGRGHFDYGYTF
>few|-|TRBJ2-7|TRBV2
TGTGCCATACTAGGTGCCTCTCGGCACGGGCAGTACTTC
CAILGASRHGQYF
>-|TRBD2|TRBJ2-3|TRBV6-5
TGTGCCAGCAGTTCCCGGGTAGCGGGAGGCACAGATACGCAGTATTTT
CASSSRVAGGTDTQYF
>-|-|TRBJ2-1|TRBV20-1
TGCAGTGCTATCCTGAGAAATGAGCAGTTCTTC
CSAILRNEQFF
>-|-|TRBJ2-3|TRBV7-9
TGTGCCAGCAGCCCCCGTACCGGGGCTACGCAGTATTTT
CASSPRTGATQYF